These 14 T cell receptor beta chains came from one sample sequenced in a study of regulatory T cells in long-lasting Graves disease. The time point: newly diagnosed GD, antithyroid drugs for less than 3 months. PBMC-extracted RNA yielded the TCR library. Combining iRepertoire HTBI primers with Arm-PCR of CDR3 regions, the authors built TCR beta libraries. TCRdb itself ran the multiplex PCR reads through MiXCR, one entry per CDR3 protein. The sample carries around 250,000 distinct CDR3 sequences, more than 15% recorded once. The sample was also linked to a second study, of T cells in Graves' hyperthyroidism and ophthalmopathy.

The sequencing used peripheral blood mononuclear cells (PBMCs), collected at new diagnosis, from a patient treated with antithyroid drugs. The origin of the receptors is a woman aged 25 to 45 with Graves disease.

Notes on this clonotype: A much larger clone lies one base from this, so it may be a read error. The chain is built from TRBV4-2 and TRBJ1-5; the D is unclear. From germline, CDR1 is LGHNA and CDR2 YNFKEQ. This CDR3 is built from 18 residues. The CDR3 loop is CANSQEATTGINNQPQHF. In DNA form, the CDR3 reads TGTGCCAACAGCCAAGAAGCTACAACGGGGATTAACAATCAGCCCCAGCATTTT.

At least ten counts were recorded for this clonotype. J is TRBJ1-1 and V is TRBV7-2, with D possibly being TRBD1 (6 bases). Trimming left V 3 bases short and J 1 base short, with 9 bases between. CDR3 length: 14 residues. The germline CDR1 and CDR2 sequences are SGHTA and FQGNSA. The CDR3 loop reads CASSFRGPNTEAFF. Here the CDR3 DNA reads TGTGCCAGCAGCTTCAGGGGCCCGAACACTGAAGCTTTCTTT.

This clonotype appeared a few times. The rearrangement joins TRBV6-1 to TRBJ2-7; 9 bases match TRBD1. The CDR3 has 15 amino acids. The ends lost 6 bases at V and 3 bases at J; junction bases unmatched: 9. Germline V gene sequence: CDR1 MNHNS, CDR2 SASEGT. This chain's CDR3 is CASSPIRDRVYEQYF. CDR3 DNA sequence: TGTGCCAGCAGCCCGATCCGGGACAGGGTCTACGAGCAGTACTTC.

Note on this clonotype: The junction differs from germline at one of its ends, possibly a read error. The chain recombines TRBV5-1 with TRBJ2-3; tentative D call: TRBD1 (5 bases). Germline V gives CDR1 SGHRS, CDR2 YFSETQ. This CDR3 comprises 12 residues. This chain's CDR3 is CASRLLTATQYF. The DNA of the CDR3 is TGCGCCAGCAGGCTTTTGACAGCTACGCAGTATTTT.

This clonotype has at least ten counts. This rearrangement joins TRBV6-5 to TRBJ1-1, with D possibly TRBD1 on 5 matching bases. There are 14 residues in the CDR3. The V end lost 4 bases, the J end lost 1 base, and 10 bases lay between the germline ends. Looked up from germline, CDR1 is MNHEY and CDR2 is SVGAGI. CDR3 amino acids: CASSSRGGNTEAFF. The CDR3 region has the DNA TGTGCCAGCAGTTCTCGGGGGGGGAACACTGAAGCTTTCTTT.

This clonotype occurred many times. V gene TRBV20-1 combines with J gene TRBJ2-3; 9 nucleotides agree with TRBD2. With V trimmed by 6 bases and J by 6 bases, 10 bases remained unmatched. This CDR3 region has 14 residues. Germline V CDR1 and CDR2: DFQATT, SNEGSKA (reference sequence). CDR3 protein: CSAPPAGGLDTQYF. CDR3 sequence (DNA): TGCAGTGCACCCCCCGCGGGGGGGCTCGATACGCAGTATTTT.

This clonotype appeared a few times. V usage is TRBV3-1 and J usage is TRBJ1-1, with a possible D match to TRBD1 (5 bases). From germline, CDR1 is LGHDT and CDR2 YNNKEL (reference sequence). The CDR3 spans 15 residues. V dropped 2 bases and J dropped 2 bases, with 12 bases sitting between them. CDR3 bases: TGTGCCAGCAGCCAACATGGGGGTGGAAACACTGAAGCTTTCTTT. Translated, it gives CASSQHGGGNTEAFF.

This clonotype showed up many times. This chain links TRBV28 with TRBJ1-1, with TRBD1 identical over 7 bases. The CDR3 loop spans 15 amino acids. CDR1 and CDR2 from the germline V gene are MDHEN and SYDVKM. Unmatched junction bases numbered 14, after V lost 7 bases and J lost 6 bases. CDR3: CASTLTGRGVAEAFF. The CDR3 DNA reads TGTGCCAGCACGTTAACGGGCAGGGGGGTCGCTGAAGCTTTCTTT. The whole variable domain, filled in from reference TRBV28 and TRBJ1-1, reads DVKVTQSSRYLVKRTGEKVFLECVQDMDHENMFWYRQDPGLGLRLIYFSYDVKMKEKGDIPEGYSVSREKKERFSLILESASTNQTSMYLCASTLTGRGVAEAFFGQGTRLTVV.

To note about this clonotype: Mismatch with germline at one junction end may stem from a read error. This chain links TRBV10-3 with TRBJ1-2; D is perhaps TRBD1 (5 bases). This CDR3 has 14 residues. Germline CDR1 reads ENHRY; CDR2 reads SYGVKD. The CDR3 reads CAISESRGTWGYIF. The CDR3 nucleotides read TGTGCCATCAGTGAGTCGAGGGGAACTTGGGGGTACATCTTC.

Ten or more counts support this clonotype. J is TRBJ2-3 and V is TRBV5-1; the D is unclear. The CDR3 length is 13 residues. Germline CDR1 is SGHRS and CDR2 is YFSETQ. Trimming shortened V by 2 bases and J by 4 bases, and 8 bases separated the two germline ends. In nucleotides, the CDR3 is TGCGCCAGCAGCTTCGGGTGGCCAGATACGCAGTATTTT. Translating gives CASSFGWPDTQYF.

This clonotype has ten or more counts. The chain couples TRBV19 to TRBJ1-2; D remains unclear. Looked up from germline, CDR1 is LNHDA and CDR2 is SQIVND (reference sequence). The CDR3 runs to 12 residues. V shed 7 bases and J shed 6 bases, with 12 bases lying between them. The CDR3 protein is CASTASDHGYTF. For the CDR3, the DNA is TGTGCCAGTACTGCATCGGACCATGGCTACACCTTC.

CDR3 sequence (DNA): TGTGCCAGCAGTTATTCACCCAGGGTGACTGGAAACACCATATATTTT. This encodes CASSYSPRVTGNTIYF. V gene TRBV6-2 or TRBV6-3 combines with J gene TRBJ1-3; D may be TRBD1 (5 bases). Germline V gives CDR1 MNHEY, CDR2 SVGEGT. The CDR3 loop spans 16 amino acids. V shed 3 bases and J shed 2 bases, with 14 bases lying between them.

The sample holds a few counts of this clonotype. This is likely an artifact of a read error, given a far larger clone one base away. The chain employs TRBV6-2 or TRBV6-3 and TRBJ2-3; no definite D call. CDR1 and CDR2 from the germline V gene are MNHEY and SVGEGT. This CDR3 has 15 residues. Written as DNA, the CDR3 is TGTGTCAGCAGTTACTCGTTAGCAGACACAGATACGCAGTATTTT. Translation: CVSSYSLADTDTQYF.

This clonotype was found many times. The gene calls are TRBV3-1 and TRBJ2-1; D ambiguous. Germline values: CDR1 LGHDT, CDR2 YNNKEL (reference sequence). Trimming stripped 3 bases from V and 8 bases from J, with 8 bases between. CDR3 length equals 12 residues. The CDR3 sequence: CASSHLGDEQFF. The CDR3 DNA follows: TGTGCCAGCAGCCACCTGGGCGATGAGCAGTTCTTC.